This T cell receptor (beta chain) originates from a study of blood T cell repertoires in COVID-19. Assay used: immunoSEQ multiplex PCR; TCRdb lists only in-frame clones, some missing. The data hold about 200,000 clones, with roughly four fifths observed a single time. Germline V gene lookup returns CDR1 SNHLY and CDR2 FYNNEI. This CDR3 is 12 amino acids long. V was clipped by 4 bases and J by 2 bases, with 3 bases between them. The sequence was obtained from a woman of 80 years or more with COVID-19, enrolled during active disease. The chain carries TRBV2 and TRBJ1-3; D call uncertain. Source material: peripheral blood. In nucleotides, the CDR3 is TGTGCCAGCAGTGCAGCTGGAAACACCATATATTTT. Its protein is CASSAAGNTIYF.